The 8 T cell receptor beta chains given below trace back to one sample, sequenced in a study of Ad26.COV2.S vaccination and SARS-CoV-2 variants. Some clones are missing from TCRdb's copy, which holds only in-frame ones; the method was immunoSEQ multiplex PCR. The data show roughly 380,000 clones, about nine tenths seen once. The treatment here: over 15 received Ad26.COV2.S at low or high dose, single or two shots; about 5 received placebo; per-sample allocation not given. After the first vaccine or placebo injection, samples were drawn on day 63. Sequences were derived from peripheral blood, sampled in a trial of Ad26.COV2.S vaccine versus placebo. The receptors come from a person between 18 and 60 years old who received the Ad26.COV2.S COVID-19 vaccine or a placebo.

The chain has TRBV18 and TRBJ1-1, with TRBD1 matching 10 bases. The CDR3 totals 14 residues. J lost 11 bases, V lost 6 bases, and 12 bases had no gene match. Germline V gene lookup returns CDR1 KGHSH and CDR2 LQKENI. CDR3 loop: CASSRWDRGYVAFF. CDR3 in DNA: TGTGCCAGCTCTCGATGGGACAGGGGATATGTGGCTTTCTTT.

Here the CDR3 reads CASSGGTIPSGNTIYF. In nucleotides, the CDR3 is TGTGCCAGCAGTGGGGGGACAATCCCCTCTGGAAACACCATATATTTT. The gene calls are TRBV6-1 and TRBJ1-3, with D maybe TRBD1 (6 bases). Germline CDR1 and CDR2: MNHNS and SASEGT. The CDR3 is 16 amino acids. V was shortened by 4 bases and J by 0 bases, with 13 bases between the two germline ends.

The V and J genes are TRBV29-1 and TRBJ2-7, with D possibly being TRBD1 or TRBD2 (5 bases each). Germline assignment: CDR1 SQVTM and CDR2 ANQGSEA. V was clipped by 4 bases and J by 5 bases, with 12 bases between them. This CDR3 is built from 12 residues. CDR3 sequence (DNA): TGCAGCGTTGCTCGGGGCGTCAACGAGCAGTACTTC. Its protein product is CSVARGVNEQYF.

This chain connects TRBV10-3 to TRBJ1-1; D is uncertain. Looked up from germline, CDR1 is ENHRY and CDR2 is SYGVKD. The CDR3 consists of 12 residues. V lost 2 bases and J lost 1, with 2 bases in between. This chain's CDR3 is CAISETNTEAFF. The CDR3 DNA sequence: TGTGCCATCAGTGAGACGAACACTGAAGCTTTCTTT.

This chain links TRBV30 with TRBJ1-4; 9 nucleotides align to TRBD1. V gave up 5 bases and J gave up 10 bases; unmatched junction bases: 14. The length of the CDR3 is 15 residues. CDR1 and CDR2 (germline): GTSNPN, SVGIG (reference sequence). The CDR3 reads CAWSGDRALRGKLFF. The CDR3 DNA is TGTGCCTGGTCCGGGGACAGGGCGCTAAGGGGAAAACTGTTTTTT.

The genes are TRBV7-2 and TRBJ1-2; no definite D call. The CDR3 loop spans 13 amino acids. Germline CDR1 reads SGHTA; CDR2 reads FQGNSA. Trimming pared 4 bases from V and 4 bases from J, leaving 10 bases between. CDR3 sequence: CASSYDRFYGYTF. The CDR3, as DNA: TGTGCCAGCAGCTACGACCGATTCTATGGCTACACCTTC.

The chain carries TRBV18 and TRBJ2-7; D remains ambiguous. In germline, CDR1 is KGHSH, CDR2 LQKENI. The CDR3 runs to 15 residues. V lost 2 bases and J lost 2, with 13 bases in between. The CDR3 DNA is TGTGCCAGCTCACCAACATACAAAGGAACCTACGAGCAGTACTTC. Its protein product is CASSPTYKGTYEQYF.

The chain is built from TRBV29-1 and TRBJ2-1; 12 bases match TRBD2. The germline V gene encodes CDR1 SQVTM and CDR2 ANQGSEA. Trimming removed 2 bases from V and 9 bases from J; junction bases left unmatched: 8. The length of the CDR3 is 15 residues. In DNA form, the CDR3 reads TGCAGCGTTGAACTGACTAGCGGGGGCCCGGGTGAGCAGTTCTTC. Encoded protein: CSVELTSGGPGEQFF.